Each of the 23 T cell receptor beta chains below was sequenced from the same sample in a study of blood T cell repertoires in COVID-19. Clones were sequenced by immunoSEQ multiplex PCR, and TCRdb holds only the in-frame ones, with some missing. This table holds approximately 530,000 clones, about 89% found once. Sequencing was done on a sample of peripheral blood. These receptors were taken from a woman in her 50s with COVID-19, enrolled during active disease.

CDR3: CASSLSQAGELFF. The CDR3 nucleotides read TGTGCCAGCAGTTTAAGCCAGGCCGGGGAGCTGTTTTTT. V and J are TRBV12-3 or TRBV12-4 and TRBJ2-2, with unresolved D. The V end lost 2 bases, the J end lost 6 bases, and 7 bases lay between the germline ends. The CDR3 is made up of 13 amino acids.

J is TRBJ2-7 and V is TRBV11-2; the D gene is possibly TRBD1 (6 bases). Germline V gives CDR1 SGHAT, CDR2 FQNNGV. V shed 5 bases and J shed 3 bases, with 14 bases lying between them. The CDR3 loop spans 14 amino acids. CDR3 nucleotides: TGTGCCAGCAGCCCCTTGAGGGGGAACTACGAGCAGTACTTC. Translating it yields CASSPLRGNYEQYF.

J is TRBJ1-3 and V is TRBV19; no definite D call. Germline CDR1 and CDR2: LNHDA and SQIVND (reference sequence). The ends were cut back, 4 bases at V and 4 bases at J, with 2 bases in the middle. CDR3 size: 11 residues. The CDR3 spells CASSTGNTIYF. DNA for the CDR3: TGTGCCAGTAGTACGGGAAACACCATATATTTT.

The chain joins TRBV29-1 to TRBJ1-4; possible D gene TRBD1, 5 bases. This CDR3 spans 14 amino acids. V was clipped by 4 bases and J by 5 bases, with 14 bases between them. The germline gives CDR1 SQVTM, CDR2 ANQGSEA. The CDR3 loop reads CSVVEYGGNEKLFF. CDR3 in DNA: TGCAGCGTTGTGGAATATGGGGGGAATGAAAAACTGTTTTTT.

The V gene is TRBV19, the J gene TRBJ2-3, with a possible D match to TRBD2 (6 bases). The CDR3 is 15 residues long. The germline V gene has CDR1 LNHDA and CDR2 SQIVND (reference sequence). V lost 10 bases and J 3 bases, leaving 20 bases between the germline ends. CDR3 DNA: TGTGCCACCGGTGGCGGGACTCCCGGGACAGATACGCAGTATTTT. It codes for CATGGGTPGTDTQYF.

This sequence joins TRBV12-5 and TRBJ2-1; D gene uncertain. V lost 5 bases to trimming and J lost 9 bases, with 20 bases between them. This CDR3 contains 15 residues. Germline V gene sequence: CDR1 LGHNT, CDR2 FRNRAP. CDR3 in amino acids: CASGPPVYWLSEQFF. CDR3 DNA sequence: TGTGCTAGTGGTCCCCCCGTCTATTGGTTAAGTGAGCAGTTCTTC.

This clone was observed once. The rearrangement uses TRBV3-1 (or the pseudogene TRBV3-2) and TRBJ2-7; 10 bases align to TRBD1. This CDR3 is 17 amino acids long. From germline, CDR1 is LGHDT and CDR2 YNNKEL (reference sequence). With 0 bases clipped from V and 6 bases from J, the junction kept 11 bases outside the gene matches. The CDR3 nucleotides are TGTGCCAGCAGCCAAGATTGGGCCGGGACAGGGGCGTCCGAGCAGTACTTC. Residues: CASSQDWAGTGASEQYF.

This clone was detected only once. The V gene is TRBV5-5, the J gene TRBJ1-2; unclear D gene. Germline CDR1 and CDR2: SGHKS and YYEKEE (reference sequence). V shed 0 bases and J shed 5 bases, with 23 bases lying between them. The CDR3 has 18 residues. The CDR3 bases are TGTGCCAGCAGCTTGGTTAGCAGCGGGGTGGCACCTTTGTATGGCTACACCTTC. This encodes CASSLVSSGVAPLYGYTF.

The chain is built from TRBV2 and TRBJ1-1, with 8 bases lining up with TRBD1. Unmatched junction bases numbered 13, after V lost 5 bases and J lost 11 bases. CDR1 is SNHLY, CDR2 FYNNEI, per germline. CDR3 size: 14 residues. The CDR3 DNA is TGTGCCAGCAGTTGGGTCAGGGGGCGAAGGAGGGCTTTCTTT. Protein product: CASSWVRGRRRAFF.

Concerning this clone: The sample holds other DNA sequences that translate to the same CDR3. This chain uses TRBV12-3 or TRBV12-4 with TRBJ1-2, with D perhaps TRBD1 (5 bases). V was shortened by 3 bases and J by 4 bases, with 9 bases between the two germline ends. This CDR3 is built from 13 residues. DNA of the CDR3: TGTGCCAGCAGTTTGGTGCAGGGCTATGGCTACACCTTC. Translated: CASSLVQGYGYTF.

V gene TRBV10-2 combines with J gene TRBJ1-2, with no clear D. V lost 3 bases and J lost 8, with 10 bases in between. Germline CDR1 reads WSHSY; CDR2 reads SAAADI. CDR3 size: 12 residues. In nucleotides, the CDR3 is TGCGCCAGCAGTGACCTAACAGCAGGCTACACCTTC. It yields the protein CASSDLTAGYTF.

The chain uses TRBV7-9 and TRBJ1-1; weak D call: TRBD1 (5 bases). V lost 5 bases and J lost 0, with 13 bases in between. CDR1 SEHNR and CDR2 FQNEAQ come from the germline V gene (reference sequence). This CDR3 comprises 15 residues. The CDR3: CASSTSGHLNTEAFF. The CDR3 DNA follows: TGTGCCAGCAGCACCTCTGGACACCTGAACACTGAAGCTTTCTTT.

V and J are TRBV2 and TRBJ1-4, with 9 nucleotides matching TRBD1. The V and J ends lost 5 bases and 8 bases, in that order; junction bases with no gene match: 6. The CDR3 loop spans 14 amino acids. From germline, CDR1 is SNHLY and CDR2 FYNNEI. The DNA for the CDR3 is TGTGCCAGCAGTAGGAGGACAGGGGTAGAAAAACTGTTTTTT. Residues: CASSRRTGVEKLFF.

There are a few counts of this clone. The V gene is TRBV19, the J gene TRBJ1-4, with TRBD1 as a possible D gene (6 bases). This CDR3 region has 15 residues. The ends were cut back, 7 bases at V and 0 bases at J, with 12 bases in the middle. Germline CDR1 and CDR2: LNHDA and SQIVND (reference sequence). CDR3 loop: CASIGRDTTNEKLFF. CDR3 bases: TGTGCCAGTATCGGAAGGGACACAACTAATGAAAAACTGTTTTTT.

The chain employs TRBV6-5 and TRBJ2-7; 8 bases match TRBD1. The V gene's germline CDR1 is MNHEY and CDR2 SVGAGI. This CDR3 is built from 11 residues. The V segment lost 5 bases and the J segment 9 bases; nucleotides outside the gene matches: 3. DNA for the CDR3: TGTGCCAGCAGTCAGGGGGCGGGGCAGTACTTC. This translates into CASSQGAGQYF.

This chain connects TRBV5-6 to TRBJ1-1; 7 nucleotides match TRBD1. After removal of 2 bases from V and 4 bases from J, the junction contained 11 bases not matched to a gene. There are 16 residues in the CDR3. Germline-derived CDR1 and CDR2 are SGHDT and YYEEEE. As DNA, the CDR3 is TGTGCCAGCAGCTTTGGCGGGGTGGGACAGCCCACTGAAGCTTTCTTT. Translating it yields CASSFGGVGQPTEAFF.

This CDR3 reads CASRAGRSTEAFF. The CDR3, as DNA: TGTGCCTCCCGGGCGGGGAGGTCCACTGAAGCTTTCTTT. V is TRBV11-2 and J is TRBJ1-1; the D is unclear. V lost 11 bases to trimming and J lost 4 bases, with 17 bases between them. The germline CDR1 and CDR2 sequences are SGHAT and FQNNGV. The CDR3 is made up of 13 amino acids.

The chain has TRBV13 and TRBJ1-4; possibly TRBD1 for D (5 bases). The CDR3 spans 14 residues. Trimming removed 4 bases at V and 7 bases at J, with 13 bases between. CDR1 is PRHDT, CDR2 FYEKMQ, per germline (reference sequence). Here the CDR3 reads CASSSAGQPEKLFF. The CDR3 DNA reads TGTGCCAGCAGCTCCGCCGGACAACCTGAAAAACTGTTTTTT.

V gene TRBV19 combines with J gene TRBJ1-1; D unresolved. Germline V gene lookup returns CDR1 LNHDA and CDR2 SQIVND (reference sequence). This CDR3 has 12 amino acids. V lost 7 bases to trimming and J lost 1 base, with 7 bases between them. CDR3 coding DNA: TGTGCCAGTATCGCTACGAACACTGAAGCTTTCTTT. Protein: CASIATNTEAFF.

V gene TRBV18 combines with J gene TRBJ1-1, with TRBD1 matching 8 bases. The CDR3 is 15 residues long. V was pared by 2 bases and J by 1 base, with 3 bases of the junction left unmatched. Germline V gene sequence: CDR1 KGHSH, CDR2 LQKENI. Here the CDR3 DNA reads TGTGCCAGCTCACCATGGGGGACAGGGAACACTGAAGCTTTCTTT. It specifies CASSPWGTGNTEAFF.

This chain uses TRBV20-1 with TRBJ2-7, with D possibly TRBD2 on 6 matching bases. The CDR3 has 11 residues. V lost 5 bases and J lost 5, with 10 bases in between. Germline V lookup: CDR1 DFQATT, CDR2 SNEGSKA (reference sequence). The CDR3 DNA is TGCAGTGCTCTCGGGACTCACGAGCAGTACTTC. Translating it yields CSALGTHEQYF.

The chain has TRBV5-6 and TRBJ1-1, with a tentative D call TRBD1 (5 bases). Germline V gene data show CDR1 as SGHDT and CDR2 as YYEEEE. The CDR3 runs to 16 residues. Between the trimmed V and J ends, which lost 0 bases and 5 bases, there was a span of 17 bases. The CDR3 is CASSLGPRASKTEAFF. The CDR3 region has the DNA TGTGCCAGCAGCTTGGGGCCCAGGGCTAGTAAAACTGAAGCTTTCTTT. Based on the CDR3 plus reference TRBV5-6 and TRBJ1-1, the full variable domain is DAGVTQSPTHLIKTRGQQVTLRCSPKSGHDTVSWYQQALGQGPQFIFQYYEEEERQRGNFPDRFSGHQFPNYSSELNVNALLLGDSALYLCASSLGPRASKTEAFFGQGTRLTVV.

The rearrangement uses TRBV19 and TRBJ1-1, with D unresolved. CDR3 length: 15 amino acids. V lost 0 bases and J lost 1, with 9 bases in between. Germline V gene data show CDR1 as LNHDA and CDR2 as SQIVND (reference sequence). CDR3 loop: CASSIEGSRNTEAFF. The CDR3 DNA sequence: TGTGCCAGTAGTATAGAGGGGAGCCGGAACACTGAAGCTTTCTTT.